This T cell receptor (beta chain) was profiled in a study of blood T cell repertoires in COVID-19. The V and J ends lost 3 bases and 4 bases respectively, with 8 bases between them. In germline, CDR1 is SGHTA, CDR2 FQGTGA. The CDR3 length is 13 residues. Repertoires were generated with immunoSEQ multiplex PCR, while TCRdb's copy carries only in-frame clones and drops some. Of hundreds of thousands of clones in the sample, around 91% were seen once. This clone was observed a single time. This receptor was identified in a woman younger than 35 with acute COVID-19. Sequencing used PBMCs or T cells enriched from blood (not recorded which). V usage is TRBV7-3 and J usage is TRBJ2-3, with D possibly TRBD2 on 6 matching bases. The CDR3 DNA sequence: TGTGCCAGCAGCTTGCTAGCGCCAGATACGCAGTATTTT. It translates to CASSLLAPDTQYF.